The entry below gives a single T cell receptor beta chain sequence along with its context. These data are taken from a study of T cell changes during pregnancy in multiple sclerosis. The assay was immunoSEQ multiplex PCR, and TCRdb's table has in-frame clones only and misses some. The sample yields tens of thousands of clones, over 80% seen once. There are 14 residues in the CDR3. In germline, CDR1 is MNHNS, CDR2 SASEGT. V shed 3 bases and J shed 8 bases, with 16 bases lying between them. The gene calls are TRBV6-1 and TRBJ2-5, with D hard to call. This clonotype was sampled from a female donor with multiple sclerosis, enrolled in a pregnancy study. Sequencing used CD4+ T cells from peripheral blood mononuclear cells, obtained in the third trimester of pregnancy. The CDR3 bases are TGTGCCAGCAGTGAGAACCTCGCCGGCGGTACCCAGTACTTC. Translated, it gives CASSENLAGGTQYF.